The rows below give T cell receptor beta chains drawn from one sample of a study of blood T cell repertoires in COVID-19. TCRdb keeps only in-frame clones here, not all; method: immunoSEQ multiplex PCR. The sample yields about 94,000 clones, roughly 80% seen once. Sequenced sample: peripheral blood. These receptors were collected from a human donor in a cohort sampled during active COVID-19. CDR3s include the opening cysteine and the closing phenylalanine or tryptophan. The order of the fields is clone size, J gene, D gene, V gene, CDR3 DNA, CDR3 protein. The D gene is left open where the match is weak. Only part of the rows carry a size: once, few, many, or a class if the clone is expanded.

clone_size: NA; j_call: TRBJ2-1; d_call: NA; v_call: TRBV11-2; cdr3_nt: TGTGCCAGCAGCTTAGATGGGCAGGGGAAGGGGTTCTTC; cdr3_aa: CASSLDGQGKGFF
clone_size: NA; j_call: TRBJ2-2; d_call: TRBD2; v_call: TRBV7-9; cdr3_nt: TGTGCCAGCAGCTACCCCCCTAGCGGGAGGGCCCGGAACACCGGGGAGCTGTTTTTT; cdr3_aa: CASSYPPSGRARNTGELFF
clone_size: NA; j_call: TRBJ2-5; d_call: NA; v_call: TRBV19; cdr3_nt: TGTGCCAGTAGTATAGGGGGGGTCGGGGAGACCCAGTACTTC; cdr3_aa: CASSIGGVGETQYF
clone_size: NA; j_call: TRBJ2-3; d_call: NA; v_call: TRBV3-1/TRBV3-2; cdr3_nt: TGTGCCAGCAGCCACGCCCTGGGGGCCGGCACAGATACGCAGTATTTT; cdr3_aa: CASSHALGAGTDTQYF
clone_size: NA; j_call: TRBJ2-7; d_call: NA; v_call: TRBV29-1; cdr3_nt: TGCAGCGTTCGAGGGTCCTACGAGCAGTACTTC; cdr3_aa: CSVRGSYEQYF
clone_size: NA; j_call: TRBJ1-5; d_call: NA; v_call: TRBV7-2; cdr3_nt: TGTGCCAGCAGCTTAGACAGAAATAGCAATCAGCCCCAGCATTTT; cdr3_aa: CASSLDRNSNQPQHF
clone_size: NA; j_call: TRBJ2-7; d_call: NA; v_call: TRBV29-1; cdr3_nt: TGCAGCGCCCGGTTTGGAGGGCCCTACGAGCAGTACTTC; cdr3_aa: CSARFGGPYEQYF
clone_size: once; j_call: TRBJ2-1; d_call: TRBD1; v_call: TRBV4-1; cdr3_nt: TGCGCCAGCAGCCAAGATCGCACTTTTACAGGGGGGTGGCCGCAGTTCTTC; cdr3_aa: CASSQDRTFTGGWPQFF
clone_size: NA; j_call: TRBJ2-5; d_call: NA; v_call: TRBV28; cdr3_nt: TGTGCCAGCAGTTTACCGGGACTCCCCGGGACCCAGTACTTC; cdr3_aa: CASSLPGLPGTQYF
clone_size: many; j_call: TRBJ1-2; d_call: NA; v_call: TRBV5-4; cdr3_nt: TGTGCCAGCAGCTTGGTTGGACACAAAAAGGACTATGGCTACACCTTC; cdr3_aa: CASSLVGHKKDYGYTF
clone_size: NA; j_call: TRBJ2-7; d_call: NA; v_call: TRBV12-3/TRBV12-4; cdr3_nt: TGTGCCAGCAGTTTAACCGGGATAAACGAGCAGTACTTC; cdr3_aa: CASSLTGINEQYF